This is a list of T cell receptor beta chains from one sample in a study of Graves' ophthalmopathy and Graves' hyperthyroidism. In TCRdb, the multiplex PCR reads were re-called with MiXCR into one record per CDR3 protein. The sample lists a few hundred thousand distinct CDR3 sequences, under 25% seen once, with roughly 3% in the top ten. Sequencing used peripheral blood. These receptors all stem from a woman between 18 and 30 years old with stable Graves' hyperthyroidism. Each CDR3 is given with its conserved first and last residue. D genes are given only for firm matches. Expanded clones are given a class, and other clones once, few, many or no size at all.

j_call: TRBJ1-2
v_call: TRBV2
d_call: .
clone_size: few
cdr3_aa: CASSQDRRGSGYTF
cdr3_nt: TGTGCCAGCAGTCAGGACCGACGAGGGTCTGGCTACACCTTC

j_call: TRBJ2-2
v_call: TRBV12-3/TRBV12-4
d_call: TRBD2
clone_size: .
cdr3_aa: CASSLVSGGNGELFF
cdr3_nt: TGTGCCAGCAGTTTAGTTAGCGGGGGAAACGGGGAGCTGTTTTTT

j_call: TRBJ1-6
v_call: TRBV14
d_call: .
clone_size: many
cdr3_aa: CASSQRPRRNNSPLHF
cdr3_nt: TGTGCCAGCAGCCAAAGGCCCAGACGGAATAATTCACCCCTCCACTTT

j_call: TRBJ1-2
v_call: TRBV7-2
d_call: .
clone_size: many
cdr3_aa: CASSQDPDSGYGYTF
cdr3_nt: TGTGCCAGCAGCCAGGACCCTGACAGCGGGTATGGCTACACCTTC

j_call: TRBJ1-2
v_call: TRBV24-1
d_call: .
clone_size: .
cdr3_aa: CATSSSIDYGYTF
cdr3_nt: TGTGCCACCAGCTCAAGTATCGACTATGGCTACACCTTC

j_call: TRBJ1-2
v_call: TRBV6-1
d_call: .
clone_size: .
cdr3_aa: CASTANYGYTF
cdr3_nt: TGTGCCAGCACTGCTAACTATGGCTACACCTTC

j_call: TRBJ2-4
v_call: TRBV7-9
d_call: .
clone_size: few
cdr3_aa: CASSSNGGKNIKYF
cdr3_nt: TGTGCCAGCAGCTCAAACGGGGGCAAAAACATTAAGTACTTC

j_call: TRBJ2-1
v_call: TRBV12-3/TRBV12-4
d_call: .
clone_size: few
cdr3_aa: CASSFTSGAAYNEQFF
cdr3_nt: TGTGCCAGCAGTTTTACCTCGGGAGCGGCCTACAATGAGCAGTTCTTC

j_call: TRBJ2-7
v_call: TRBV11-2
d_call: .
clone_size: many
cdr3_aa: CASSLVIYEQYF
cdr3_nt: TGTGCCAGCAGCCTCGTTATCTACGAGCAGTACTTC

j_call: TRBJ1-6
v_call: TRBV30
d_call: .
clone_size: many
cdr3_aa: CAWSVGVRYNSPLHF
cdr3_nt: TGTGCCTGGAGTGTAGGGGTACGCTATAATTCACCCCTCCACTTT

j_call: TRBJ1-1
v_call: TRBV2
d_call: .
clone_size: many
cdr3_aa: CASRGQTPMNTEAFF
cdr3_nt: TGTGCCAGCAGAGGACAGACCCCTATGAACACTGAAGCTTTCTTT

j_call: TRBJ2-5
v_call: TRBV6-5
d_call: .
clone_size: many
cdr3_aa: CASAGTFWGETQYF
cdr3_nt: TGTGCCAGCGCCGGGACTTTCTGGGGAGAGACCCAGTACTTC

j_call: TRBJ1-2
v_call: TRBV6-1
d_call: .
clone_size: few
cdr3_aa: CASSEAITGNYGYTF
cdr3_nt: TGTGCCAGCAGTGAAGCAATTACAGGGAACTATGGCTACACCTTC

j_call: TRBJ2-2
v_call: TRBV18
d_call: .
clone_size: .
cdr3_aa: CASSPPSGNTGELFF
cdr3_nt: TGTGCCAGCTCACCACCGTCAGGGAACACCGGGGAGCTGTTTTTT

j_call: TRBJ1-1
v_call: TRBV19
d_call: TRBD1
clone_size: many
cdr3_aa: CASSKGTGGRMNTEAFF
cdr3_nt: TGTGCCAGTAGTAAGGGGACAGGGGGCCGTATGAACACTGAAGCTTTCTTT

j_call: TRBJ2-5
v_call: TRBV6-5
d_call: TRBD1
clone_size: many
cdr3_aa: CASSYSGTGVPETQYF
cdr3_nt: TGTGCCAGCAGTTACTCCGGGACAGGGGTTCCAGAGACCCAGTACTTC

j_call: TRBJ2-7
v_call: TRBV20-1
d_call: .
clone_size: many
cdr3_aa: CSARDPLGFRYKQYF
cdr3_nt: TGCAGTGCTAGAGATCCCCTCGGGTTTCGCTACAAGCAGTACTTC

j_call: TRBJ2-7
v_call: TRBV2
d_call: .
clone_size: .
cdr3_aa: CASSIGIEQYF
cdr3_nt: TGTGCCAGCAGCATAGGGATTGAGCAGTACTTC

j_call: TRBJ2-7
v_call: TRBV25-1
d_call: TRBD2
clone_size: .
cdr3_aa: CASSEAGDSYEQYF
cdr3_nt: TGTGCCAGCAGTGAAGCGGGGGATTCCTACGAGCAGTACTTC

j_call: TRBJ2-5
v_call: TRBV6-1
d_call: TRBD1
clone_size: few
cdr3_aa: CASKERGTGQETQYF
cdr3_nt: TGTGCCAGCAAGGAAAGAGGGACAGGGCAAGAGACCCAGTACTTC

j_call: TRBJ2-5
v_call: TRBV11-2
d_call: .
clone_size: many
cdr3_aa: CASSLNPSQGETQYF
cdr3_nt: TGTGCCAGCAGCTTAAATCCTTCCCAAGGGGAGACCCAGTACTTC

j_call: TRBJ1-1
v_call: TRBV19
d_call: .
clone_size: many
cdr3_aa: CASRTGLANTEAFF
cdr3_nt: TGTGCCAGTAGGACGGGATTGGCGAACACTGAAGCTTTCTTT

j_call: TRBJ2-7
v_call: TRBV28
d_call: .
clone_size: once
cdr3_aa: CASSSSPSLELYEQYF
cdr3_nt: TGTGCCAGCAGCTCAAGTCCGAGCCTAGAATTGTACGAGCAGTACTTC